This TCR beta chain was captured in a study of blood T cell repertoires in COVID-19. About the study: Spain, Italy and the United States supplied samples that represented acute and convalescent COVID-19. Sources were T cells, B-cell-depleted T cells, or PBMCs; the material itself was cDNA or gDNA.

Germline CDR1 MDHEN, CDR2 SYDVKM. This CDR3 has 11 residues. Trimming removed 2 bases at V and 4 bases at J, with 3 bases between. Original methodology: It was from reference gene primer amplification that nucleated cell counts were estimated. Clones were read by immunoSEQ multiplex PCR, and TCRdb kept only the in-frame ones, dropping some. V, J and clone size derive from that table, while D and trimming were established from the DNA sequence. The sample carries about 120,000 clones, 77% recorded once. The sample was peripheral blood. This TCR came from a human donor in a cohort sampled during active COVID-19. The chain joins TRBV28 to TRBJ2-7, with D hard to call. This CDR3 reads CASSLEYEQYF. The CDR3 region has the DNA TGTGCCAGCAGTTTAGAGTACGAGCAGTACTTC.